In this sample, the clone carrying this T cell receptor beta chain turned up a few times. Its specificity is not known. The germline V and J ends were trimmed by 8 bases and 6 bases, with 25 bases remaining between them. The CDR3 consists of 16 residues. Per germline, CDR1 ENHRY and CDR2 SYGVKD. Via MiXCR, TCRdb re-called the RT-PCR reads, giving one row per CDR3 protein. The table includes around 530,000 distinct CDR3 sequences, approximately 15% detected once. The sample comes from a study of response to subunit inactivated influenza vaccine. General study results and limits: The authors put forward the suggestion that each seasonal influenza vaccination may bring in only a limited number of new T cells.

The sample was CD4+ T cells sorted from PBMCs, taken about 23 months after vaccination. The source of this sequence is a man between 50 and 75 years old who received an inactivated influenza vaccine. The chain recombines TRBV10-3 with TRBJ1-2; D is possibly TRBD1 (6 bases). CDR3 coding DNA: TGTGCCATCCCTCCCCCTTCCTCAGGGGCGAAAAATGGCTACACCTTC. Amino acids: CAIPPPSSGAKNGYTF.